This T cell receptor beta chain stems from a study of cytomegalovirus exposure and HLA in healthy donors. The PCR contained 60 Vbeta and 13 Jbeta primers. The protocol was immunoSEQ multiplex PCR, while the TCRdb copy is restricted to in-frame clones and leaves out a portion. The sample comprises about 140,000 clones, around 73% of which are singletons, and about 1.2% rests with the top ten. On this clone itself: The antigen remains undetermined.

Study-wide findings and caveats: TCR association rates varied by HLA locus in a later analysis, with DRB1 highest and HLA-C lowest. While the bulk of TCR sequences proved rare, some public TCRs turned up in many donors. Investigators reported about 160 TCR beta chains as tied to cytomegalovirus.

Germline V CDR1 and CDR2: MNHEY, SMNVEV (reference sequence). This CDR3 comprises 14 residues. V lost 2 bases to trimming and J lost 3 bases, with 11 bases between them. The rearrangement joins TRBV27 to TRBJ2-7, with D uncertain. The sample comprised PBMCs. This TCR was recovered from a woman between 35 and 50 years old in good health and CMV-seronegative. The CDR3 DNA follows: TGTGCCAGCAGTTTAAACAGTTATGACTACGAGCAGTACTTC. Translating it yields CASSLNSYDYEQYF.